Listed below are T cell receptor beta chains from one sample, sequenced in a study of a mutant IDH1 vaccine in newly diagnosed glioma. The method was immunoSEQ multiplex PCR; TCRdb's version includes in-frame clones alone and lacks a portion of them. The sample lists fewer than 35,000 clones, approximately 90% seen once, with approximately 2.4% in the top ten. For these receptors, no antigen is known. The source material was PBMCs, sampled from a glioma patient whose treatment included an IDH1 peptide vaccine. These receptors were obtained from a man aged 40-49 years with glioma. Both conserved end residues are part of each CDR3. The D gene is left open where the match is weak. Clone size appears in some rows only: once, few, many, or a class for an expanded clone.

d_call,j_call,v_call,clone_size,cdr3_aa,cdr3_nt
TRBD1,TRBJ1-6,TRBV27,NA,CASSLRQGVNSPLHF,TGTGCCAGCAGTTTGCGACAGGGGGTTAATTCACCCCTCCACTTT
NA,TRBJ2-2,TRBV28,NA,CASSLGRELFF,TGTGCCAGCAGTTTGGGTCGGGAGCTGTTTTTT
TRBD1,TRBJ2-7,TRBV28,NA,CASRARTGDYEQYF,TGTGCCAGCAGGGCCCGGACAGGGGATTACGAGCAGTACTTC
NA,TRBJ1-3,TRBV5-1,NA,CASSPGQRSSGNTIYF,TGCGCCAGCAGCCCCGGACAGAGATCCTCTGGAAACACCATATATTTT
TRBD2,TRBJ2-3,TRBV6-6,NA,CASRPLIAGGLDTQYF,TGTGCCAGCAGGCCGCTAATAGCGGGGGGTCTAGATACGCAGTATTTT
NA,TRBJ2-1,TRBV7-9,once,CASSPSSYNEQFF,TGTGCCAGCAGCCCATCTTCCTACAATGAGCAGTTCTTC
TRBD1,TRBJ2-3,TRBV5-1,NA,CASSFMGQRTDTQYF,TGCGCCAGCAGCTTCATGGGACAGCGCACAGATACGCAGTATTTT
TRBD1,TRBJ1-1,TRBV6-6,NA,CASSTDRGQKNTEAFF,TGTGCCAGCAGTACGGACAGGGGGCAAAAGAACACTGAAGCTTTCTTT
NA,TRBJ2-1,TRBV10-1,NA,CAVRRAGEQFF,TGCGCCGTGAGGCGGGCCGGTGAGCAGTTCTTC
TRBD2,TRBJ2-5,TRBV7-7,few,CASSFRDMAGGETQYF,TGTGCCAGCAGCTTCCGAGACATGGCGGGGGGAGAGACCCAGTACTTC
NA,TRBJ1-3,TRBV28,NA,CASREGTGNTIYF,TGTGCCAGCAGAGAGGGGACTGGAAACACCATATATTTT
NA,TRBJ2-7,TRBV9,once,CASSPPSGRYEQYF,TGTGCCAGCAGCCCGCCGTCTGGCAGGTACGAGCAGTACTTC
NA,TRBJ1-2,TRBV4-1,NA,CASSQDLLGVGYTF,TGCGCCAGCAGCCAAGATCTATTAGGGGTTGGCTACACCTTC
NA,TRBJ2-7,TRBV25-1,NA,CASSESNKGSYEQYF,TGTGCCAGCAGTGAATCCAACAAGGGGTCCTACGAGCAGTACTTC
NA,TRBJ2-7,TRBV6-5,NA,CASSSDNGPYEQYF,TGTGCCAGCAGTTCGGATAACGGTCCCTACGAGCAGTACTTC
NA,TRBJ1-4,TRBV4-2,few,CASSAVGEKLFF,TGTGCCAGCAGCGCGGTCGGGGAAAAACTGTTTTTT
NA,TRBJ1-6,TRBV30,NA,CAWSTQSGGNSPLHF,TGTGCCTGGAGTACCCAGTCCGGGGGAAATTCACCCCTCCACTTT
TRBD1,TRBJ1-5,TRBV6-5,NA,CASKTGSQPQHF,TGTGCCAGCAAGACAGGGAGCCAGCCCCAGCATTTT
TRBD1,TRBJ1-3,TRBV4-2,NA,CASSQETGTGANTIYF,TGTGCCAGCAGCCAGGAGACCGGGACAGGGGCAAACACCATATATTTT
NA,TRBJ1-1,TRBV19,once,CASSMRQEAFF,TGTGCCAGTAGTATGCGGCAAGAAGCTTTCTTT
TRBD2,TRBJ2-4,TRBV2,NA,CASSPAVEGRGNIQYF,TGTGCCAGCAGTCCCGCCGTCGAAGGGAGGGGAAACATTCAGTACTTC
NA,TRBJ2-3,TRBV11-2,NA,CASSLEADTQYF,TGTGCCAGCAGCTTAGAAGCAGATACGCAGTATTTT
NA,TRBJ1-3,TRBV7-3,NA,CASSLNSGYGNTIYF,TGTGCCAGCAGCTTAAATTCCGGGTACGGAAACACCATATATTTT
TRBD1,TRBJ2-7,TRBV6-5,NA,CASSYSGGQVTYEQYF,TGTGCCAGCAGTTACTCCGGGGGACAGGTAACCTACGAGCAGTACTTC
NA,TRBJ1-5,TRBV9,few,CASSPTPYSNQPQHF,TGTGCCAGCAGCCCCACCCCCTATAGCAATCAGCCCCAGCATTTT
TRBD1,TRBJ1-1,TRBV5-1,NA,CASSGGQGAGTEAFF,TGCGCCAGCAGCGGCGGACAGGGGGCTGGCACTGAAGCTTTCTTT
TRBD1,TRBJ1-2,TRBV5-1,NA,CASNNRGEAGYTF,TGCGCCAGCAACAACAGGGGGGAAGCTGGCTACACCTTC
NA,TRBJ2-2,TRBV10-1,NA,CASSDGRWDTGELFF,TGCGCCAGCTCGGACGGGCGCTGGGACACCGGGGAGCTGTTTTTT
NA,TRBJ2-7,TRBV29-1,NA,CSVEVKEAGYEQYF,TGCAGCGTTGAAGTTAAAGAGGCCGGCTACGAGCAGTACTTC
NA,TRBJ2-7,TRBV15,NA,CATSPGPYEQYF,TGTGCCACCTCCCCCGGTCCCTACGAGCAGTACTTC
NA,TRBJ1-3,TRBV7-9,NA,CASSFTLSGNTIYF,TGTGCCAGCAGCTTTACTCTCTCTGGAAACACCATATATTTT
NA,TRBJ1-1,TRBV28,few,CASSLPIDVNTEAFF,TGTGCCAGCAGTTTACCCATCGACGTGAACACTGAAGCTTTCTTT